The next 13 T cell receptor beta chains were all read from a single sample in a study of blood T cell repertoires in COVID-19 (dated by TCRdb to between 2020 and 2021). Libraries were built with the immunoSEQ multiplex PCR assay. Drawn from immuneACCESS, this table holds only the in-frame rearrangements with V and J called that TCRdb kept. Clones are partly lost; checked studies trace under half to an unresolved V gene and leave the rest unexplained. The sample table lists about 93,000 clones, roughly 90% of them with a count of one. The ten most abundant clones make up about 2% of the sample. Sequencing was performed on peripheral blood. The receptors here all came from a middle-aged man with acute or convalescent COVID-19.

The V gene is TRBV7-2, the J gene TRBJ1-4; 8 bases are a match to TRBD1. In germline, CDR1 is SGHTA, CDR2 FQGNSA. V lost 3 bases and J lost 5; bases outside the gene matches: 5. The CDR3 extends over 15 amino acids. The CDR3 DNA reads as TGTGCCAGCAGCTTTGACAGGGGCTCAAATGAAAAACTGTTTTTT. It encodes CASSFDRGSNEKLFF.

The V and J genes are TRBV28 and TRBJ1-4, with 7 bases that match TRBD1. CDR3 length: 15 residues. Trimming at V came to 6 bases and at J to 7 bases, leaving 11 bases not matched to a gene. Germline CDR1 reads MDHEN; CDR2 reads SYDVKM. In DNA, the CDR3 is TGTGCCAGCAGATCTACAGGGGCCCCTTCTGAAAAACTGTTTTTT. Residues: CASRSTGAPSEKLFF.

The chain combines TRBV5-1 with TRBJ1-5; a possible D gene is TRBD1 (5 bases). The germline CDR1 and CDR2 sequences are SGHRS and YFSETQ. The CDR3 sequence is 14 residues long. Trimming left V 1 base short and J 3 bases short, with 8 bases between. In DNA form, the CDR3 reads TGCGCCAGCAGCTTGCGACAGTCCAATCAGCCCCAGCATTTT. Amino acids: CASSLRQSNQPQHF.

The chain combines TRBV2 with TRBJ2-3; 8 bases align to TRBD1. The CDR3 spans 14 residues. From germline, CDR1 is SNHLY and CDR2 FYNNEI. V dropped 11 bases and J dropped 0; count of bases not matched to a gene: 7. The CDR3 DNA reads TGTGCCGGAAACAGGGGGTTTAGCACAGATACGCAGTATTTT. Translation gives CAGNRGFSTDTQYF.

The gene calls are TRBV2 and TRBJ1-1; TRBD1 might be the D (5 bases). This CDR3 is built from 13 residues. Germline V gives CDR1 SNHLY, CDR2 FYNNEI. Trimming cost V 7 bases and J 4 bases, with 13 bases left between them. For the CDR3, the DNA is TGTGCCAGCACCTCCTCCCAGGGCACTGAAGCTTTCTTT. It encodes CASTSSQGTEAFF.

J is TRBJ1-5 and V is TRBV15; no clear D gene. The CDR3 is made up of 13 amino acids. Germline values: CDR1 LNHNV, CDR2 YYDKDF (reference sequence). The germline V and J ends were trimmed by 0 bases and 6 bases, with 6 bases remaining between them. The CDR3 region is CATSRDPGQPQHF. For the CDR3, the DNA is TGTGCCACCAGCAGAGATCCGGGTCAGCCCCAGCATTTT.

CDR3 DNA sequence: TGTGCCAGCACCGTAGGGGGTTACGGAAACACCATATATTTT. Its protein product is CASTVGGYGNTIYF. V usage is TRBV28 and J usage is TRBJ1-3; D perhaps matches TRBD1 (6 bases). Per the germline V gene, CDR1 is MDHEN and CDR2 is SYDVKM. The CDR3 is 14 residues long. V was cut by 7 bases and J by 4 bases, with 14 bases left in between. Supplemented by reference TRBV28 and TRBJ1-3, the full variable domain reads DVKVTQSSRYLVKRTGEKVFLECVQDMDHENMFWYRQDPGLGLRLIYFSYDVKMKEKGDIPEGYSVSREKKERFSLILESASTNQTSMYLCASTVGGYGNTIYFGEGSWLTVV.

The V call is TRBV2, the J call TRBJ1-1, with D perhaps TRBD1 (6 bases). V was trimmed by 7 bases and J by 0 bases, leaving 9 bases between them. Germline V CDR1 and CDR2: SNHLY, FYNNEI. The CDR3 contains 13 residues. CDR3 protein: CASNRDLNTEAFF. For the CDR3, the DNA is TGTGCCAGCAACAGGGATTTGAACACTGAAGCTTTCTTT.

CDR3 in amino acids: CASSQAAGGHSYGYTF. Written as DNA, the CDR3 is TGTGCCAGCAGCCAAGCGGCAGGGGGACATAGCTATGGCTACACCTTC. The V call is TRBV3-1 (or the pseudogene TRBV3-2), the J call TRBJ1-2; TRBD1 matches at 7 bases. This CDR3 is 16 amino acids long. CDR1 is LGHDT, CDR2 YNNKEL, per germline (reference sequence). Unmatched junction bases numbered 9, after V lost 1 base and J lost 4 bases.

The V call is TRBV29-1, the J call TRBJ1-1; D ambiguous. This CDR3 has 15 amino acids. V dropped 4 bases and J dropped 4 bases, with 19 bases sitting between them. CDR1 and CDR2 from the germline V gene are SQVTM and ANQGSEA. In DNA form, the CDR3 reads TGCAGCGTTGCAGTTGGCGGGGTGGAGAGCACTGAAGCTTTCTTT. Residues: CSVAVGGVESTEAFF.

This chain joins TRBV4-1 and TRBJ2-1, with TRBD2 matching 9 bases. This CDR3 region has 15 residues. The germline V gene encodes CDR1 MGHRA and CDR2 YSYEKL. Trimming removed 0 bases from V and 4 bases from J; junction bases left unmatched: 1. The CDR3 bases are TGCGCCAGCAGCCAAGAGCGGGGGGGGTACAATGAGCAGTTCTTC. It encodes CASSQERGGYNEQFF.

V gene TRBV30 combines with J gene TRBJ2-1, with TRBD2 matching over 8 bases. Trimming cost V 0 bases and J 8 bases; bases outside gene matches: 9. Germline V lookup: CDR1 GTSNPN, CDR2 SVGIG (reference sequence). The CDR3 totals 15 residues. The CDR3 spells CAWSVGGGRIDEQFF. CDR3 DNA sequence: TGTGCCTGGAGTGTAGGCGGGGGGCGCATTGATGAGCAGTTCTTC.

In its sample, this clone was seen once. The chain employs TRBV10-3 and TRBJ2-3; 7 bases line up with TRBD1. J was trimmed by 1 base and V by 0 bases; bases with no gene match: 4. The V gene's germline CDR1 is ENHRY and CDR2 SYGVKD. The CDR3 has 16 residues. The CDR3 DNA reads as TGTGCCATCAGTGAGTCAGGGGGCGCGGGCACAGATACGCAGTATTTT. Translation: CAISESGGAGTDTQYF.